This T cell receptor (beta chain) was sequenced for a study of cytomegalovirus exposure and HLA in healthy donors (dated by TCRdb to 2015 to 2018). Regarding the study in general: According to a later analysis, one platform produced both the 110 or so validation repertoires and the 666 repertoires of the first cohort. Besides the first cohort of 550 to 750 subjects, a separate validation cohort made up of over 100 different subjects was used. The aim of the study was to test whether cataloging public T cell receptors could identify signatures of past pathogen exposure. High-throughput TCR immunosequencing, statistical association of individual TCRs with disease status, and machine learning were combined to predict cytomegalovirus infection status.

The paper as a whole reports these results and caveats: Across donors, most TCR sequences were observed very rarely, whereas some public TCRs were present in many individuals. A total of fewer than 200 TCR beta chains were listed by the study as associated with cytomegalovirus. A later analysis had no HLA typing for the validation cohort, so co-occurrence there was scored across all 130 or so repertoires. In vitro tests confirmed that three of the cytomegalovirus-associated TCR beta chains recognize cytomegalovirus antigens. Of the cluster scores, roughly 95% were above 0 in a later analysis, which found that TCRs clustered in the first cohort also tended to co-occur in the 95 to 150 validation repertoires. The classifier was reported to diagnose cytomegalovirus status with high specificity and sensitivity in both the original and validation cohorts. The authors suggested that the approach could potentially be generalized to other disease states and immunological phenotypes.

Libraries were made using the immunoSEQ multiplex PCR assay. The published analysis was carried out like this. A statistical classification framework was developed to diagnose cytomegalovirus status using the catalog of TCR beta chain sequences. What TCRdb holds here is the immuneACCESS table cut down to in-frame rearrangements. Part of the clones is not present; checked against another copy, under half of the missing clones reflect an unresolved V gene, and the others are unexplained. The V and J calls and the clone size are those of that table, but D and trimming were determined from the DNA. Counted in this sample were under 150,000 clones; over 75% of them appeared once. Nearly 6.5% of the sample rests with the top ten. Donors formed part of the validation cohort, which comprised 95 to 150 subjects and was distinct from the first cohort of roughly 600 subjects. With regard to this clone: It has no known antigen specificity. Qualities for individual bases were not recorded, and no much larger clone is one base off.

The sample comprised PBMCs. The sequence was obtained from a young woman in good health and CMV-seropositive.

The CDR3 protein sequence reads: CASKKTGPSSYGYTF. The DNA sequence is as follows: TGTGCCAGCAAAAAGACAGGCCCTAGCAGCTATGGCTACACCTTC. This receptor chain uses TRBV6-5 and TRBJ1-2; TRBD1 is perhaps the D gene, given 6 matching bases. Taken from the germline V gene, the CDR1 and CDR2 loops are MNHEY and SVGAGI. V is shortened by 7 bases, J by 4 bases, and the region joining them spans 19 bases. Including the terminal cysteine and phenylalanine, the CDR3 comprises 15 residues. Here the CDR3 DNA is all that survives: 45 bases in frame from base 1.